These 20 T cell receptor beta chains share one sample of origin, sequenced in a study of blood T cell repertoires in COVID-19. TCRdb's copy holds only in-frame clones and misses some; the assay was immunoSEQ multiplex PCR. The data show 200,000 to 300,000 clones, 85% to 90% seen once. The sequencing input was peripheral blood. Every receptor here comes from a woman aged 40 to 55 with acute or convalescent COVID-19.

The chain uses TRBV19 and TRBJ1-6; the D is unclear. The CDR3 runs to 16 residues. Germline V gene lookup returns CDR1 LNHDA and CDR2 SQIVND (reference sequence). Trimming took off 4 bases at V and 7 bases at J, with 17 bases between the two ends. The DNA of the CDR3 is TGTGCCAGTAGTAAATACAGCGGCGATGGAAATTCACCCCTCCACTTT. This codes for CASSKYSGDGNSPLHF.

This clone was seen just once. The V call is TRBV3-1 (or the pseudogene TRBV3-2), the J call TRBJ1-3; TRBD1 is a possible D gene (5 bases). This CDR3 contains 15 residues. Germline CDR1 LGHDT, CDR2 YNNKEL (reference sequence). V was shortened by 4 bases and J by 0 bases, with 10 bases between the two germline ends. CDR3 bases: TGTGCCAGCAGCCCCAGGGCCCTCTCTGGAAACACCATATATTTT. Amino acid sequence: CASSPRALSGNTIYF.

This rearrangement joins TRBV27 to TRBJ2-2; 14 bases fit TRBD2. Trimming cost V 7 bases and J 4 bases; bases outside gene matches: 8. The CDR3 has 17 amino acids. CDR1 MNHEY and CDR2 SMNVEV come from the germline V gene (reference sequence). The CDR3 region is CASTQGLAGVGTGELFF. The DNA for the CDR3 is TGTGCCAGCACTCAGGGACTAGCGGGGGTAGGCACCGGGGAGCTGTTTTTT.

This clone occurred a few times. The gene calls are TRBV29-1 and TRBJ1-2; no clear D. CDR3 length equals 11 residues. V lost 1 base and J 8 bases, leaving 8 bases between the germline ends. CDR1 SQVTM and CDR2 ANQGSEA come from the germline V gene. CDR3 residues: CSVEASGGYTF. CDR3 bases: TGCAGCGTTGAAGCCAGCGGGGGCTACACCTTC.

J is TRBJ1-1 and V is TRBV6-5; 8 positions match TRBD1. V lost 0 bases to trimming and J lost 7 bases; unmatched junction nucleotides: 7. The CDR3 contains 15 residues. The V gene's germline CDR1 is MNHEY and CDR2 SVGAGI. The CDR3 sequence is CASSYSAGGYGEAFF. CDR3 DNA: TGTGCCAGCAGTTACTCGGCAGGGGGCTATGGTGAAGCTTTCTTT.

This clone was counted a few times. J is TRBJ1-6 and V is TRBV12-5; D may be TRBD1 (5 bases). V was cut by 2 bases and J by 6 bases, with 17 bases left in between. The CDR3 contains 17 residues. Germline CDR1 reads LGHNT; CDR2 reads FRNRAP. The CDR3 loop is CASGLRGDWAINSPLHF. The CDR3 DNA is TGTGCTAGTGGTTTGCGTGGGGACTGGGCTATTAATTCACCCCTCCACTTT. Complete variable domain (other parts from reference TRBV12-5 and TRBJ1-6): DARVTQTPRHKVTEMGQEVTMRCQPILGHNTVFWYRQTMMQGLELLAYFRNRAPLDDSGMPKDRFSAEMPDATLATLKIQPSEPRDSAVYFCASGLRGDWAINSPLHFGNGTRLTVT.

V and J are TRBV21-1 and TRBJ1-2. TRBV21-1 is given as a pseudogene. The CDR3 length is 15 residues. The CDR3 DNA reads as TGTGCCAGCAGCACTATGTTAGGGGGGGCGCGAGGCTACACCTTC. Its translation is CASSTMLGGARGYTF.

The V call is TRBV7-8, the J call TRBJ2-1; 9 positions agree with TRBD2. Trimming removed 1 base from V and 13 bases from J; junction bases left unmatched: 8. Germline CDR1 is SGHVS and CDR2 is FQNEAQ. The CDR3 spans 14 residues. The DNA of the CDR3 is TGTGCCAGCAGCTTAGTCGGGCTAGCGGGGCGCCAGTTCTTC. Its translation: CASSLVGLAGRQFF.

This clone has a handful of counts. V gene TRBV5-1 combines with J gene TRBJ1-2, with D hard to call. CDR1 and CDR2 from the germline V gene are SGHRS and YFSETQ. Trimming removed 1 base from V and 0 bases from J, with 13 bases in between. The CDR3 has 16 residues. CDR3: CASSLNAGRTNYGYTF. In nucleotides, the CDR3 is TGCGCCAGCAGCTTGAATGCGGGCAGGACTAACTATGGCTACACCTTC.

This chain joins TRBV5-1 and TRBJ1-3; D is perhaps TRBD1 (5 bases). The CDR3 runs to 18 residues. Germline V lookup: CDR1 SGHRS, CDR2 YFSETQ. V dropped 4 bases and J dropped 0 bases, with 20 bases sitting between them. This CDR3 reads CASSPNGGDLISGNTIYF. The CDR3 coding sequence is TGCGCCAGCAGCCCAAACGGGGGGGACTTGATCTCTGGAAACACCATATATTTT.

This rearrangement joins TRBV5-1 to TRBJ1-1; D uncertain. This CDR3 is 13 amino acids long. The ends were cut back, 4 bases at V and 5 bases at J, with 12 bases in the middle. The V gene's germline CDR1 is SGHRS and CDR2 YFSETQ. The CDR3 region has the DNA TGCGCCAGCAGCGGAAACCCCGGGACTGAAGCTTTCTTT. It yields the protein CASSGNPGTEAFF.

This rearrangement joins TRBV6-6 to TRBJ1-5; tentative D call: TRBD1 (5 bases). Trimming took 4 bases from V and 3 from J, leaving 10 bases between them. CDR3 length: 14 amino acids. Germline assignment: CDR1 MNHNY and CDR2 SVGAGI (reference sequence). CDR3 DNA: TGTGCCAGCAGTTGGGGCAGATCCAATCAGCCCCAGCATTTT. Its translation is CASSWGRSNQPQHF.

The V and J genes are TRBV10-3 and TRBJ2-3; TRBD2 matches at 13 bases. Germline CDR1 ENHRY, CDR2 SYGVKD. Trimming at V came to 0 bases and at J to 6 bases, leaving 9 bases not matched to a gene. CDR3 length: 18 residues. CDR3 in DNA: TGTGCCATCAGTGAGTCTCGGACTAGCGGGGGTCTTAAGGATACGCAGTATTTT. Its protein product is CAISESRTSGGLKDTQYF.

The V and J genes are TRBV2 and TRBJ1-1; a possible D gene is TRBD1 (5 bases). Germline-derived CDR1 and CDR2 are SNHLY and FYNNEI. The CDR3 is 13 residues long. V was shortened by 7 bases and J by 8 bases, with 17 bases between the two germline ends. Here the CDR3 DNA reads TGTGCCAGCATATACGACAGCGCGTGGGAAGCTTTCTTT. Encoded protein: CASIYDSAWEAFF.

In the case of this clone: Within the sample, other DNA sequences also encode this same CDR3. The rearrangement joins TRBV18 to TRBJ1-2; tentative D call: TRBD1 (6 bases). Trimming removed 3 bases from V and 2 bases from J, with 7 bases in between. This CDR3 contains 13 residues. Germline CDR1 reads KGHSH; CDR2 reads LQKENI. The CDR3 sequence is CASSPDRNYGYTF. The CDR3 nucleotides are TGTGCCAGCTCACCCGACAGGAACTATGGCTACACCTTC.

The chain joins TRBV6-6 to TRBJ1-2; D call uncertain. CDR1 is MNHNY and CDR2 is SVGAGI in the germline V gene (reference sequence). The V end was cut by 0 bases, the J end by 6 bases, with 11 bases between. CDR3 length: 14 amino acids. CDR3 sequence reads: CASSYSRAGDGYTF. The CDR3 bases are TGTGCCAGCAGTTACTCGAGGGCAGGCGATGGCTACACCTTC.

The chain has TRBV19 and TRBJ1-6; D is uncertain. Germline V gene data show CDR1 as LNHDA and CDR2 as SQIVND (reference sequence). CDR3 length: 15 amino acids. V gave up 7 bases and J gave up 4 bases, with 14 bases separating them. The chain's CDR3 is CASTADGSYNSPLHF. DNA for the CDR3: TGTGCCAGTACCGCCGACGGGTCGTATAATTCACCCCTCCACTTT.

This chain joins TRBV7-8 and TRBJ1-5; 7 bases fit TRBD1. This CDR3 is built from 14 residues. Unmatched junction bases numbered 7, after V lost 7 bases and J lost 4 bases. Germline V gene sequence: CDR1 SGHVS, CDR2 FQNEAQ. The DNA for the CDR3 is TGTGCCAGCACCGTAGGGGGCGCGAATCAGCCCCAGCATTTT. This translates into CASTVGGANQPQHF. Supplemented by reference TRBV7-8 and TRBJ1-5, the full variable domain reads GAGVSQSPRYKVAKRGQDVALRCDPISGHVSLFWYQQALGQGPEFLTYFQNEAQLDKSGLPSDRFFAERPEGSVSTLKIQRTQQEDSAVYLCASTVGGANQPQHFGDGTRLSIL.

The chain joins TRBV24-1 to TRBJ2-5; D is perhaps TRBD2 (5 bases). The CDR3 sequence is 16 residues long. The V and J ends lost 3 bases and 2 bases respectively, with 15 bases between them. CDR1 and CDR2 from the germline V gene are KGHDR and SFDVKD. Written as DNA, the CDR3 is TGTGCCACCAGTGATCTACTCTCGGAGGCTCAAGAGACCCAGTACTTC. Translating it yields CATSDLLSEAQETQYF.

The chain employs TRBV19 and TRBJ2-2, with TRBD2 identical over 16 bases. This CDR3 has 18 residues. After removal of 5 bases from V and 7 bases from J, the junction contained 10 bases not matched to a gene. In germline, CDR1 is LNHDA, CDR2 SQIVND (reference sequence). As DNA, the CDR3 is TGTGCCAGTAGTCTCCCGGGACTAGCGGGGGGGCGAGGCGGGGAGCTGTTTTTT. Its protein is CASSLPGLAGGRGGELFF.